This T cell receptor beta chain stems from a study of shared clonotypes between healthy human individuals. Study findings and constraints: Only blood was sampled, and tissue TCR repertoires likely differ from blood ones.

This clone was recorded only once. What it recognizes is unknown. On sorted subsets, replicate PCRs used approximately 190 ng DNA, or around 30,000 T cell genomes. Under the authors' procedure: ImmunoSEQ yielded junction-only sequences lacking quality scores, so filtering differed. TCRdb's table, derived via immunoSEQ multiplex PCR, lists solely in-frame clones and lacks some. For V, J and clone size, that table is used; D and trimming come from the DNA. The data hold about 1 million clones, with 78% observed a single time. Trimming removed 5 bases from V and 6 bases from J; junction bases left unmatched: 9. The CDR3 totals 14 residues. Germline loops: CDR1 SEHNR, CDR2 FQNEAQ (reference sequence). HIV-negative, healthy adults without recent acute infections or vaccinations were the donors.

The receptor's source is a man in his late teens or twenties in good health. Some clones in this sample may be carry-over from other donors' samples. Sequences were obtained from memory CD4+ T cells from PBMCs. Subset: CD45RA-negative fraction. The chain recombines TRBV7-9 with TRBJ2-5; TRBD1 matches 7 bases. CDR3: CASSQGTAGKTQYF. CDR3 bases: TGTGCCAGCAGCCAAGGGACAGCAGGGAAGACCCAGTACTTC.